This T cell receptor (beta chain) was observed in a study of blood T cells in healthy people across ages (dated by TCRdb to about 2015). Context from the whole study: In model experiments, template switching captured about one uniquely barcoded TCR beta cDNA molecule for every two T cells. The donors were split into four age groups: young (average around 15 years), middle-aged (about 40), aged (around 67) and long-lived (approximately 80). The study measured age-related changes in TCR beta repertoire diversity using deep sequencing normalized with unique cDNA molecular identifiers. Using the same blood draw, the study looked at two additional independent replicas of 1 million unique cDNA reads for two donors, one aged 18 to 30 and the other aged 80 or older.

Library generation was performed with 5' RACE. TCRdb lists the instrument as Illumina HiSeq 2500. The second PCR ran for about 7 to 11 cycles and used a J-beta primer mix along with a sample-barcoded 5' primer. Each TCR beta cDNA molecule received a unique molecular identifier from a template-switch 5' adaptor carrying 12 random nucleotides. Each sample yielded at least 2.5 million CDR3-containing paired-end reads. First-strand cDNA was synthesized from all RNA with the Mint cDNA synthesis kit, primed by a TRBC-specific oligonucleotide. All cDNA was treated with uracil-DNA glycosylase and then went through a first 18-cycle PCR with the universal primers M1SS and BC2_uni_R. As for the original processing: Normalization of each sample was performed by random selection of 1 million high-quality reads, each carrying a distinct molecular identifier. Instead of being binned into consensus sequences, reads that shared molecular identifiers were thrown out. MiTCR, set to a Q25 quality threshold and the strictest error-elimination algorithm, was used for CDR3 identification, clonotype clustering and error correction. A nonparametric unseen species model with Euler transformation was used to estimate a lower bound on total TCR beta diversity. TCRdb passed the public sequencing reads through fastp at Q25 and MiXCR, retaining productive beta sequences. Rows with one shared CDR3 protein collapse into an entry with the most common genes and DNA. The V and J calls follow TCRdb's processing rather than the paper's. For this sample there are some 890,000 distinct CDR3 sequences; about 27% appear just once. The ten largest clonotypes hold 9.5% to 13% of the sample.

After removal of 0 bases from V and 2 bases from J, the junction retains 3 bases not matched to a gene. The germline V gene yields KGHSH for CDR1 and LQKENI for CDR2. There are 16 amino acids in the CDR3, from cysteine to phenylalanine inclusive. Just CDR3 DNA is preserved here, 48 bases in frame from base 1. The approximately 40 donors, aged about 6 to 95 years, were systemically healthy Caucasian individuals from Russia. Approximately 10 milliliters of peripheral blood were collected from each donor into EDTA-treated Vacutainer tubes. PBMCs were isolated by Ficoll-Paque density-gradient centrifugation, with at least 7 million obtained per sample. Total RNA was extracted from PBMCs with Trizol reagent, with at least 5 micrograms obtained per sample. For every donor, flow cytometry on a PBMC aliquot measured the percentage of naive CD45RAhigh/CD27high T cells. This clonotype was counted a few times. This clone's antigen is unknown. There are no base qualities to consult, and no much larger clone falls within one base.

Broad study findings and their caveats: Because donor CMV infection status was unknown, age-related changes in expanded clonotypes were potentially confounded. Because profiling used bulk unsorted PBMCs, naive and antigen-experienced compartments could not be compared conclusively. As age increased, observed TCR beta diversity per million T cells dropped in a roughly linear way, and a significant reduction was already evident by age about 36. Compared with the aged group, the long-lived group had more naive CD4+ T cells, fewer expanded clones and increased TCR diversity, suggesting age selection. The percentage of naive T cells measured by flow cytometry correlated strongly with observed TCR beta diversity. Total diversity estimates from one million sequenced T cells were considered lower bounds and underestimates.

The same sample was also studied in work on T cells of mothers and their children. That second report states: The donors were nine systemically healthy Caucasian individuals, made up of three mothers and their six children. cDNA synthesis consumed the entire amount of extracted RNA, loaded at approximately 1.4 ug RNA in each 15 ul reaction. In the second PCR, the M1S primer added sample barcodes and 2-4 random nucleotides. Each mother yielded over 8.5 million TCR beta CDR3 reads and each child 2.5 million to 3.5 million reads. Thymic selection similarly shapes TCR recombination output in related and unrelated pairs, with minor effect from inherited differences. Normalized repertoire overlap was always found to be slightly, but never significantly, higher in related mother-child pairs than in unrelated mother-child pairs. No persistent microchimeric T cell clones were found, with a detection sensitivity of 80 to 100 clones per million clonotypes. To look for features that set related mother-child pairs apart from unrelated individuals, the researchers ran deep NGS to compare the TCR beta repertoires of mothers and children. Mothers averaged about 37 +/- 4 years of age and children averaged approximately 11 +/- 4 years. After adapters were ligated using NEBNext reagents, the libraries underwent 100+100 nt paired-end sequencing on an Illumina HiSeq 2000. To prevent cross-contamination, the mother and child libraries were prepared one month apart and sequenced in separate runs. Between about 500,000 and 2,100,000 distinct TCR beta clonotypes were identified per donor. Naive TCR beta clonotypes were estimated from low-frequency clonotypes matched to each donor's FACS-determined naive share, without sorting.

The rearranged segments are TRBV18 and TRBJ2-5; 10 central nucleotides agree with TRBD2. The sample consisted of blood. This receptor was identified in a woman between 40 and 50 years old in good health. The nucleotide sequence reads TGTGCCAGCTCACCACCTATACTAGCGGGGCAAGAGACCCAGTACTTC. Its protein product is CASSPPILAGQETQYF.